This entry concerns a single T cell receptor (beta chain). Antigen: not known. These data originate in a study of radiation and T cells in renal cell carcinoma. Study-wide results and caveats: In blood, top tumor clones expanded by 2 weeks, shrinking by 4.

This CDR3 has 16 amino acids. Trimming left V 4 bases short and J 0 bases short, with 14 bases between. From germline, CDR1 is SGHRS and CDR2 YFSETQ. Assay used: immunoSEQ multiplex PCR; TCRdb lists only in-frame clones, some missing. Seen here are roughly 80,000 clones, 80% to 90% observed once, and the top ten hold 22%. Sample time point: blood 2 weeks post-SBRT. The sample's treatment: 15 Gy SBRT to primary tumor, nephrectomy 4 weeks later. This rearrangement joins TRBV5-1 to TRBJ2-4; tentatively, D is TRBD2 (7 bases). This receptor was taken from a woman aged 45-60 years with renal cell carcinoma. This specimen was blood, taken from a patient whose treatment included radiotherapy and nephrectomy. The chain's CDR3 is CASSQGRELAKNIQYF. The DNA of the CDR3 is TGCGCCAGCAGCCAGGGGCGGGAGTTAGCCAAAAACATTCAGTACTTC.